The entry that follows covers one T cell receptor (beta chain) sequence. There are many counts of this clonotype. Its antigen remains unidentified. Base quality data are lacking; no much larger clone is found one base away. The data originate from a study of low-dose radiotherapy and immunotherapy resistance in tumors (dated by TCRdb to between 2021 and 2023). For the wider study: Patients in Cohort 1 were given 0.5 Gy per fraction every 2 weeks, and the prescribed total PTV dose was 6.5 Gy. Cohort 2 received 1 Gy per fraction every two weeks, with a total of 13 Gy over 26 weeks. Patients were given nivolumab as a 240 mg flat dose every two weeks and ipilimumab at 1 mg/kg every six weeks, with both drugs delivered intravenously. Intravenous cyclophosphamide at 200 mg/m2 was administered every two weeks, one day ahead of each radiation and immunotherapy administration. Starting on cycle 1 day 1, patients took 300 mg of aspirin by mouth once a day for four cycles. No randomization into treatment groups was done for the people taking part in the trial. Eight patients were included in the translational analysis, namely three from the first dose cohort plus the first five from the second dose cohort.

This specimen's time point label, interpreted: after trial treatment. Taken with the paper, the label for treatment or condition translates to: LDRT plus nivolumab, ipilimumab, low-dose cyclophosphamide and aspirin (RACIN trial). Donors were enrolled in RACIN, a single-arm phase I dose-escalation trial combining nivolumab, ipilimumab, aspirin, low-dose cyclophosphamide and low-dose radiotherapy. Patients with advanced, TIL-negative solid tumors were considered eligible. For sequencing, an Illumina HiSeq 2500 was employed. First-strand cDNA was synthesized with Superscript III and a set of TRAV- and TRBV-specific primers, covering both TCRalpha and TCRbeta chains. TCRs were amplified with Phusion for roughly 20 PCR cycles, with a constant-region primer paired with the adapter attached to the V primers. The isolated mRNA was amplified using the MessageAmp II aRNA Amplification Kit, with in vitro transcription performed for roughly 15 hours at 37 degrees C. The Dynabeads mRNA DIRECT Purification Kit was used to isolate mRNA for TCR sequencing. Indexed Illumina adapters were added in a second approximately 24-cycle Phusion PCR, and the resulting products were purified with AMPure XP beads. The paper's data handling went like this. Custom Perl scripts were used to pool TCR sequences that encoded the same protein, to remove out-of-frame sequences, and to calculate the abundance of each clonotype. Any TCR sequence backed by just one read was left out of the analysis. Repertoire metrics included Shannon entropy, Gini index, clonality, richness, and frequency of TCRs shared between repertoires. TCRdb trimmed the raw reads at Q25, called clones with MiXCR and kept productive beta chains. Entries that share a CDR3 protein sequence are merged under the most common genes and DNA. The V and J calls here are based on TCRdb, not the publication. For this sample there are some 94,000 distinct CDR3 sequences; 20% to 25% appear just once. Roughly 13% of the sample is in the top ten clones.

From the cysteine through the phenylalanine, the CDR3 covers 16 amino acids. The entry retains the CDR3 DNA only, 48 bases that are in frame from base 1. After removal of 3 bases from V and 2 bases from J, the junction retains 8 bases not matched to a gene. CDR1 and CDR2, per the germline V gene, are LGHNA and YNFKEQ. This clonotype was sampled from a female donor with ovarian cancer. This material consisted of PBMCs, taken after low-dose radiotherapy plus immunotherapy. The chain joins TRBV4-2 to TRBJ2-3; 7 middle bases align to TRBD2. The CDR3 is CASSQRAGLPTDTQYF. Here is the DNA: TGTGCCAGCAGCCAGAGGGCGGGACTACCCACAGATACGCAGTATTTT.